The 26 T cell receptor beta chains reported below all come from one sample, sequenced in a study of PD-L1 blockade in urothelial cancer. Time point reported: pretreatment peripheral blood. Clones were read by immunoSEQ multiplex PCR, and TCRdb kept only the in-frame ones, dropping some. This sample has 45,000 to 65,000 clones, with 85% found just once. Sample: PBMCs, taken around atezolizumab (anti-PD-L1) treatment. The source of these receptors is a man between 65 and 79 years old with urothelial cancer.

The chain links TRBV2 to TRBJ2-3; tentative D call: TRBD2 (6 bases). Between the trimmed V and J ends, which lost 5 bases and 3 bases, there was a span of 15 bases. CDR1 and CDR2 from the germline V gene are SNHLY and FYNNEI. The CDR3 covers 15 residues. The chain's CDR3 is CASSKSGLGTDTQYF. Written as DNA, the CDR3 is TGTGCCAGCAGTAAGAGCGGGCTCGGTACAGATACGCAGTATTTT.

This chain joins TRBV5-1 and TRBJ2-7; D possibly corresponds to TRBD1 (5 bases). This CDR3 spans 15 amino acids. Trimming cost V 0 bases and J 3 bases, with 13 bases left between them. Germline V gene lookup returns CDR1 SGHRS and CDR2 YFSETQ. The CDR3 spells CASSLEAAGHYEQYF. The CDR3 nucleotides are TGCGCCAGCAGCTTGGAGGCGGCAGGACACTACGAGCAGTACTTC.

V usage is TRBV28 and J usage is TRBJ1-5; D call uncertain. Germline V lookup: CDR1 MDHEN, CDR2 SYDVKM. The CDR3 is 15 residues long. V was trimmed by 3 bases and J by 0 bases, leaving 9 bases between them. The CDR3 DNA follows: TGTGCCAGCAGTTTCCAGGACTATAGCAATCAGCCCCAGCATTTT. Encoded protein: CASSFQDYSNQPQHF.

V is TRBV6-1 and J is TRBJ1-3; D not certain. V lost 2 bases and J lost 1, with 9 bases in between. The CDR3 is made up of 15 amino acids. CDR1 and CDR2 (germline): MNHNS, SASEGT. CDR3 region: CASSEFHSSGNTIYF. The CDR3 DNA follows: TGTGCCAGCAGTGAATTTCACTCTTCTGGAAACACCATATATTTT.

The J gene is TRBJ2-5, the V gene TRBV4-1; TRBD2 agrees at 10 bases. V shed 4 bases and J 4 bases; nucleotides not matched to a gene: 6. The CDR3 extends over 15 amino acids. Germline lookup yields CDR1 MGHRA and CDR2 YSYEKL. The CDR3 DNA reads TGCGCCAGCAGCCGGGCTAGCGGGAGCTCAGAGACCCAGTACTTC. Translated: CASSRASGSSETQYF.

The rearrangement joins TRBV7-9 to TRBJ2-7; 7 bases line up with TRBD2. V shed 1 base and J 0 bases; nucleotides not matched to a gene: 3. The length of the CDR3 is 15 residues. Germline loops: CDR1 SEHNR, CDR2 FQNEAQ (reference sequence). CDR3: CASSLVGGSSYEQYF. The CDR3, as DNA: TGTGCCAGCAGCTTAGTCGGCGGGAGCTCCTACGAGCAGTACTTC.

This sequence joins TRBV5-8 and TRBJ1-1; D unclear. This CDR3 is built from 13 residues. Germline CDR1 SGHTS, CDR2 YDEGEE. The germline V and J ends were trimmed by 2 bases and 7 bases, with 12 bases remaining between them. CDR3 coding DNA: TGTGCCAGCAGCTTCCCCCCTGTAGATGAAGCTTTCTTT. Encoded protein: CASSFPPVDEAFF.

The gene calls are TRBV2 and TRBJ1-1; weak D call: TRBD1 (6 bases). Germline lookup yields CDR1 SNHLY and CDR2 FYNNEI. This CDR3 comprises 13 residues. Trimming removed 7 bases from V and 4 bases from J, with 13 bases in between. As DNA, the CDR3 is TGTGCCAGCAAAACAGGGTGGGGCACTGAAGCTTTCTTT. This codes for CASKTGWGTEAFF.

This clone was detected once. This chain joins TRBV20-1 and TRBJ2-3; D gene ambiguous. Germline CDR1 is DFQATT and CDR2 is SNEGSKA (reference sequence). The CDR3 spans 10 residues. Trimming cost V 6 bases and J 5 bases, with 6 bases left between them. The CDR3 spells CSARLDTQYF. The CDR3 DNA reads as TGCAGTGCCCGACTAGATACGCAGTATTTT.

This chain links TRBV27 with TRBJ2-7; 10 nucleotides match TRBD2. Germline V gene sequence: CDR1 MNHEY, CDR2 SMNVEV (reference sequence). Trimming took 6 bases from V and 6 from J; bases not matched to a gene: 11. The CDR3 totals 15 residues. CDR3 coding DNA: TGTGCCAGCAGAGCGGGAGGGCTTTACTACGGCGAGCAGTACTTC. Amino acid sequence: CASRAGGLYYGEQYF.

This clone was seen repeatedly, ten times or more. V is TRBV6-1 and J is TRBJ2-3, with TRBD2 matching over 8 bases. CDR1 is MNHNS and CDR2 is SASEGT in the germline V gene. This CDR3 contains 15 residues. V shed 3 bases, J shed 4 bases, and the junction held 6 bases outside the gene matches. CDR3 in amino acids: CASSDGAGDSDTQYF. The CDR3 nucleotides are TGTGCCAGCAGTGATGGAGCGGGAGATTCAGATACGCAGTATTTT.

The genes are TRBV13 and TRBJ2-5; 8 nucleotides align to TRBD2. Germline V gives CDR1 PRHDT, CDR2 FYEKMQ (reference sequence). The CDR3 covers 15 residues. The V gene end was trimmed by 2 bases and the J gene end by 6 bases; junction bases not matched to a gene: 8. The CDR3 sequence: CASSLFSGKGKTQYF. In DNA form, the CDR3 reads TGTGCCAGCAGCTTATTTAGCGGGAAGGGTAAGACCCAGTACTTC.

Concerning this clone itself: An end of the junction differs from the germline gene, which may be a read error. The chain couples TRBV7-3 to TRBJ2-7, with 10 bases that match TRBD2. Germline V gene sequence: CDR1 SGHTA, CDR2 FQGTGA. The CDR3 consists of 12 residues. The CDR3 DNA is TGTGCCAGCAGCCTCCGGCAAGCGGGAGGGACCTTC. Protein product: CASSLRQAGGTF. The variable domain in full, completed from reference TRBV7-3 and TRBJ2-7, reads GAGVSQTPSNKVTEKGKYVELRCDPISGHTALYWYRQSLGQGPEFLIYFQGTGAADDSGLPNDRFFAVRPEGSVSTLKIQRTERGDSAVYLCASSLRQAGGTFGPGTRLTVT.

The chain carries TRBV29-1 and TRBJ1-5; 8 nucleotides match TRBD1. V lost 4 bases to trimming and J lost 4 bases; unmatched junction nucleotides: 3. CDR3 length: 13 residues. Germline assignment: CDR1 SQVTM and CDR2 ANQGSEA. This chain's CDR3 is CSVGGQGNQPQHF. In DNA form, the CDR3 reads TGCAGCGTTGGCGGACAGGGTAATCAGCCCCAGCATTTT.

This chain connects TRBV5-8 to TRBJ1-2; 8 bases line up with TRBD1. This CDR3 has 15 amino acids. CDR1 and CDR2 from the germline V gene are SGHTS and YDEGEE. V shed 4 bases and J 7 bases; nucleotides not matched to a gene: 12. CDR3 in amino acids: CASSSRTGRGSGYTF. DNA of the CDR3: TGTGCCAGCAGCAGCAGGACAGGGAGGGGTAGTGGCTACACCTTC.

The chain uses TRBV6-4 and TRBJ2-7, with D possibly matching TRBD1 (5 bases). V was trimmed by 9 bases and J by 6 bases, leaving 18 bases between them. There are 13 residues in the CDR3. Germline loops: CDR1 MRHNA, CDR2 SNTAGT. The CDR3 DNA is TGTGCCAGTCGCCTTCATCAGGGTCTCGAGCAGTACTTC. It is translated as CASRLHQGLEQYF.

The chain is built from TRBV4-1 and TRBJ1-5, with D uncertain. CDR1 and CDR2 from the germline V gene are MGHRA and YSYEKL. V lost 4 bases and J 5 bases, leaving 9 bases between the germline ends. This CDR3 has 13 residues. The DNA of the CDR3 is TGCGCCAGCAGCCTTACTCTCGATCAGCCCCAGCATTTT. This gives the protein CASSLTLDQPQHF.

The CDR3 bases are TGTGCCAGCAGCTTGGCCGAGAGTTACGAGCAGTACTTC. The encoded protein is CASSLAESYEQYF. V is TRBV5-4 and J is TRBJ2-7; D gene uncertain. This CDR3 comprises 13 residues. Trimming took 0 bases from V and 4 from J, leaving 8 bases between them. CDR1 is SGHNT, CDR2 YYREEE, per germline (reference sequence). Full variable domain (missing parts from reference TRBV5-4 and TRBJ2-7): ETGVTQSPTHLIKTRGQQVTLRCSSQSGHNTVSWYQQALGQGPQFIFQYYREEENGRGNFPPRFSGLQFPNYSSELNVNALELDDSALYLCASSLAESYEQYFGPGTRLTVT.

This rearrangement joins TRBV5-6 to TRBJ2-1; 11 nucleotides line up with TRBD1. The CDR3 has 17 amino acids. Germline CDR1 and CDR2: SGHDT and YYEEEE. With 3 bases clipped from V and 5 bases from J, the junction kept 10 bases outside the gene matches. The CDR3 DNA follows: TGTGCCAGCAGCTCGGGGTTGGGGACAGGGGGGAACAATGAGCAGTTCTTC. Its translation is CASSSGLGTGGNNEQFF.

This chain connects TRBV5-5 to TRBJ2-5, with 7 positions matching TRBD1. Germline CDR1 reads SGHKS; CDR2 reads YYEKEE (reference sequence). The CDR3 length is 14 residues. With V trimmed by 2 bases and J by 2 bases, 3 bases remained unmatched. The CDR3 is CASSFRDRQETQYF. The CDR3 DNA reads as TGTGCCAGCAGCTTCCGGGACAGACAAGAGACCCAGTACTTC.

This clone occurred once. This chain links TRBV30 with TRBJ1-5; 7 bases match TRBD1. This CDR3 is 16 amino acids long. V gave up 0 bases and J gave up 3 bases; unmatched junction bases: 8. CDR1 and CDR2 (germline): GTSNPN, SVGIG (reference sequence). This chain's CDR3 is CAWSVRWQGDNQPQHF. The CDR3 bases are TGTGCCTGGAGTGTACGATGGCAGGGGGACAATCAGCCCCAGCATTTT.

The chain employs TRBV11-2 and TRBJ2-5; TRBD2 aligns across 11 bases. V lost 3 bases, J lost 5 bases, and 17 bases stayed unmatched. This CDR3 is 19 amino acids long. Germline values: CDR1 SGHAT, CDR2 FQNNGV. The CDR3 reads CASSLGTTGTSGGGETQYF. The CDR3 region has the DNA TGTGCCAGCAGCTTGGGGACCACCGGGACTAGCGGAGGGGGGGAGACCCAGTACTTC. Filled out from reference TRBV11-2 and TRBJ2-5, the complete variable domain reads EAGVAQSPRYKIIEKRQSVAFWCNPISGHATLYWYQQILGQGPKLLIQFQNNGVVDDSQLPKDRFSAERLKGVDSTLKIQPAKLEDSAVYLCASSLGTTGTSGGGETQYFGPGTRLLVL.

The chain uses TRBV7-2 and TRBJ1-3; 7 positions agree with TRBD1. Germline V gene data show CDR1 as SGHTA and CDR2 as FQGNSA. This CDR3 comprises 15 residues. V lost 5 bases to trimming and J lost 4 bases; unmatched junction nucleotides: 8. CDR3 bases: TGTGCCAGCAGCCTCCTGACAGGGACAGGAAACACCATATATTTT. It specifies CASSLLTGTGNTIYF. The complete variable domain, with remaining parts taken from reference TRBV7-2 and TRBJ1-3, reads GAGVSQSPSNKVTEKGKDVELRCDPISGHTALYWYRQSLGQGLEFLIYFQGNSAPDKSGLPSDRFSAERTGGSVSTLTIQRTQQEDSAVYLCASSLLTGTGNTIYFGEGSWLTVV.

The chain employs TRBV7-8 and TRBJ2-2, with a tentative D call TRBD2 (6 bases). The CDR3 length is 16 residues. Germline V gene data show CDR1 as SGHVS and CDR2 as FQNEAQ. The V and J ends lost 1 base and 0 bases respectively, with 9 bases between them. The CDR3 DNA is TGTGCCAGCAGCTTAGTGGCGGGGTCGAACACCGGGGAGCTGTTTTTT. Translated: CASSLVAGSNTGELFF.

The chain combines TRBV18 with TRBJ2-7; 7 bases are shared with TRBD2. V was pared by 3 bases and J by 3 bases, with 2 bases of the junction left unmatched. CDR1 and CDR2 from the germline V gene are KGHSH and LQKENI. This CDR3 spans 13 amino acids. This CDR3 reads CASSPGGDYEQYF. CDR3 DNA sequence: TGTGCCAGCTCACCGGGGGGGGACTACGAGCAGTACTTC.

The J gene is TRBJ1-1, the V gene TRBV15; D may be TRBD1 (5 bases). CDR1 LNHNV and CDR2 YYDKDF come from the germline V gene (reference sequence). The CDR3 covers 15 residues. The ends were cut back, 1 base at V and 5 bases at J, with 14 bases in the middle. The CDR3 DNA follows: TGTGCCACCAGCAGAGCCACACCTGGGGGGACTGAAGCTTTCTTT. Translated, it gives CATSRATPGGTEAFF.